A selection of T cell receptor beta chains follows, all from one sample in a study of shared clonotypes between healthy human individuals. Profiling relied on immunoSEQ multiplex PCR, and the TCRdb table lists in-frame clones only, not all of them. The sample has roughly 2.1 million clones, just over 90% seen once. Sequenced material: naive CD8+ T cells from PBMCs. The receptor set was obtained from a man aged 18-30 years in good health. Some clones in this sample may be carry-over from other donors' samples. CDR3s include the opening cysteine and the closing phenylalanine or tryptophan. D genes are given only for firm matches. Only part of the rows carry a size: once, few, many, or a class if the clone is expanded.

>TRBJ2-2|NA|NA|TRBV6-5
CASSATKNTGELFF
TGTGCCAGCAGTGCCACCAAGAACACCGGGGAGCTGTTTTTT
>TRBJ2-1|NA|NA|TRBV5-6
CASSTLRLSYNEQFF
TGTGCCAGCAGCACTCTCAGACTCTCCTACAATGAGCAGTTCTTC
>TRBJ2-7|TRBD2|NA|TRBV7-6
CASSLGLAGEAEQYF
TGTGCCAGCAGCCTGGGACTAGCGGGAGAGGCCGAGCAGTACTTC
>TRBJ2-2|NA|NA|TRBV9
CASLGSGELFF
TGTGCCAGCCTAGGGTCCGGGGAGCTGTTTTTT
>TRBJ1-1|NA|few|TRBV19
CASTLGTEAFF
TGTGCCAGTACCTTGGGAACTGAAGCTTTCTTT
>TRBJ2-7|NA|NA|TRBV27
CASSLRQAISYEQYF
TGTGCCAGCAGTTTAAGGCAGGCCATCTCCTACGAGCAGTACTTC
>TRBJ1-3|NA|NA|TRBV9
CASSVDLQTDAFSGNTIYF
TGTGCCAGCAGCGTCGACCTTCAAACGGACGCATTCTCTGGAAACACCATATATTTT
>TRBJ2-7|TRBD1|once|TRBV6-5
CASSPDRVDEQYF
TGTGCCAGCAGTCCTGACAGGGTGGACGAGCAGTACTTC
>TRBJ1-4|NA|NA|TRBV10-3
CAISPILGQSDNEKLFF
TGTGCCATCAGTCCGATACTAGGACAGTCGGATAATGAAAAACTGTTTTTT
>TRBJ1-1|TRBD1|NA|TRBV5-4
CASSSGTGILTEAFF
TGTGCCAGCAGCTCCGGGACAGGGATTCTGACTGAAGCTTTCTTT
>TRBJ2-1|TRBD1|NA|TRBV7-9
CASSPAQGAYNEQFF
TGTGCCAGCAGCCCCGCACAGGGGGCCTACAATGAGCAGTTCTTC
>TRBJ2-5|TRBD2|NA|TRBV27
CASSLLWGGQETQYF
TGTGCCAGCAGTTTACTTTGGGGGGGCCAAGAGACCCAGTACTTC
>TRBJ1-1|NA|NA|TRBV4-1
CASSQDNIASAYYTEAFF
TGCGCCAGCAGCCAAGACAACATAGCTTCGGCTTATTATACTGAAGCTTTCTTT
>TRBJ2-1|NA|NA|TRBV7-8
CASSLKAEQFF
TGTGCCAGCAGCTTAAAGGCTGAGCAGTTCTTC
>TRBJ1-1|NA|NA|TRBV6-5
CASSYSGSGPRAEAFF
TGTGCCAGCAGTTACTCTGGGTCGGGGCCAAGGGCTGAAGCTTTCTTT
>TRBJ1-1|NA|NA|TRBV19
CASSHRTVNTEAFF
TGTGCCAGTAGTCACCGGACGGTTAACACTGAAGCTTTCTTT
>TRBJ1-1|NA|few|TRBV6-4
CASSDSSVSEAFF
TGTGCCAGCAGTGACTCGAGCGTTAGTGAAGCTTTCTTT
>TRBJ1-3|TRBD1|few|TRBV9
CASSVGTGAGNTIYF
TGTGCCAGCAGCGTAGGGACAGGGGCTGGAAACACCATATATTTT
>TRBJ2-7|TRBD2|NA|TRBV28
CASSVRTSGDYEQYF
TGTGCCAGCAGTGTCCGGACTAGCGGGGACTACGAGCAGTACTTC
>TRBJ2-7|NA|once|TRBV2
CASSDTSWADEQYF
TGTGCCAGCAGTGACACCTCGTGGGCAGACGAGCAGTACTTC
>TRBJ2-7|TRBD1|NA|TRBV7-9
CASSLFSWDRAYDEQYF
TGTGCCAGCAGCTTATTTTCGTGGGACAGGGCCTACGACGAGCAGTACTTC
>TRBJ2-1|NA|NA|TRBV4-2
CASSQDYAPGYNEQFF
TGTGCCAGCAGCCAAGATTACGCCCCCGGGTACAATGAGCAGTTCTTC
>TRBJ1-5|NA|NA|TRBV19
CASSIGISNQPQHF
TGTGCCAGTAGTATTGGCATTAGCAATCAGCCCCAGCATTTT
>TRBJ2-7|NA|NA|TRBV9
CASSAGTNPYEQYF
TGTGCCAGCAGCGCGGGGACGAATCCCTACGAGCAGTACTTC
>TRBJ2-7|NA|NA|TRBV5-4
CASSLLPGPYEQYF
TGTGCCAGCAGCTTGCTTCCAGGGCCCTACGAGCAGTACTTC
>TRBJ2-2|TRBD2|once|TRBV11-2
CASSLVLAGGASGELFF
TGTGCCAGCAGCTTAGTTCTAGCGGGAGGGGCGTCCGGGGAGCTGTTTTTT
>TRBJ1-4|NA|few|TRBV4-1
CASSQAKIAGEKLFF
TGCGCCAGCAGCCAAGCAAAGATAGCAGGAGAAAAACTGTTTTTT
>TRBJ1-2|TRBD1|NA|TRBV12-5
CASGFGTSGGSGYTF
TGTGCTAGTGGTTTTGGAACCTCAGGGGGGTCCGGCTACACCTTC
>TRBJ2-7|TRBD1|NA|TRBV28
CASSVMRTGEVDYEQYF
TGTGCCAGCAGTGTCATGAGGACAGGGGAAGTAGACTACGAGCAGTACTTC
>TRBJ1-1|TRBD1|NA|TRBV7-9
CASSHRTGRENTEAFF
TGTGCCAGCAGCCATCGGACAGGGAGGGAGAACACTGAAGCTTTCTTT
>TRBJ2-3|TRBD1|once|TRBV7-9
CASSHPDRGGTDTQYF
TGTGCCAGCAGCCACCCGGACAGGGGGGGGACAGATACGCAGTATTTT
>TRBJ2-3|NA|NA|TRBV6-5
CANSALGDTDTQYF
TGTGCCAACAGTGCCCTTGGCGACACAGATACGCAGTATTTT
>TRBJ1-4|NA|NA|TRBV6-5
CASSYSRRGGGKLFF
TGTGCCAGCAGTTACTCGAGAAGGGGTGGAGGAAAACTGTTTTTT
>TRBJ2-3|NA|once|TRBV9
CASSVAGLAADTQYF
TGTGCCAGCAGCGTAGCAGGGTTAGCGGCAGATACGCAGTATTTT
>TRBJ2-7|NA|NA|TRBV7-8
CASSANYIQELIYEQYF
TGTGCCAGCAGCGCCAACTACATACAGGAGCTGATCTACGAGCAGTACTTC
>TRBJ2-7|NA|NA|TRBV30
CAWRGPSTSYEQYF
TGTGCCTGGAGGGGGCCCTCCACCTCTTACGAGCAGTACTTC
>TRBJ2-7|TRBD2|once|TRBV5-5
CASSLWTSNDEQYF
TGTGCCAGCAGCCTCTGGACTAGCAATGACGAGCAGTACTTC
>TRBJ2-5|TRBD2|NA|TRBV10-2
CASTTGLASQETQYF
TGCGCCAGCACCACCGGACTAGCGAGTCAAGAGACCCAGTACTTC
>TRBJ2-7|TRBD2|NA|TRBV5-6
CASSLLLAGGPLGEQYF
TGTGCCAGCAGCTTGTTGCTAGCGGGAGGGCCGCTCGGGGAGCAGTACTTC
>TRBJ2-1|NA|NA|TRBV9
CASSPGGNEQFF
TGTGCCAGCAGCCCAGGAGGGAATGAGCAGTTCTTC
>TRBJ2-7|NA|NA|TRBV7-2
CASSLGQRLVLEQYF
TGTGCCAGCAGCTTAGGTCAGCGGCTCGTTCTCGAGCAGTACTTC
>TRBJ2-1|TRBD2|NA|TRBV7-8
CASSLVQREAYNEQFF
TGTGCCAGCAGCTTAGTGCAGCGGGAGGCTTACAATGAGCAGTTCTTC
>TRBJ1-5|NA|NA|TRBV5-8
CASSFQGPYGFQPQHF
TGTGCCAGCAGCTTCCAGGGGCCCTATGGGTTTCAGCCCCAGCATTTT